The rows below give T cell receptor beta chains drawn from one sample of a study of shared T cell receptors in the human thymus. This table comes from immunoSEQ multiplex PCR, and its TCRdb copy is limited to in-frame clones, with some not included. The data hold roughly 710,000 clones, with 80% to 90% observed a single time. The sample was also linked to a second study, of human thymus T cells.

The sample was thymocytes. Receptors originate from a girl in the first two years of life with a congenital heart defect. Each CDR3 is given with its conserved first and last residue. Only part of the rows carry a size: once, few, many, or a class if the clone is expanded.

TRBV5-1	.	TRBJ2-2	CASSPRDTDTGELFF
TRBV5-1	few	TRBJ1-1	CASSGVWGGPEAFF
TRBV5-1	.	TRBJ1-2	CASSLGAGQGRSNYGYTF
TRBV27	.	TRBJ1-6	CASSCTGNSPLHF
TRBV9	.	TRBJ2-2	CASSSQGLAGNTGELFF
TRBV19	.	TRBJ2-7	CASSIRAGDTYEQYF
TRBV10-3	.	TRBJ1-2	CAISERTISQARYGYTF
TRBV30	.	TRBJ1-3	CAWSKLGGPLSGNTIYF
TRBV6-5	.	TRBJ2-7	CASSYRDTSYEQYF
TRBV10-3	.	TRBJ1-1	CAISVYDRDPLNTEAFF
TRBV15	once	TRBJ1-1	CATSRDPRAEEAFF
TRBV6-4	.	TRBJ1-2	CASSDDYYGYTF
TRBV5-4	.	TRBJ1-3	CASTQVGTGGLSGNTIYF
TRBV4-1	.	TRBJ2-4	CASSQDLGQGPELAKNIQYF
TRBV28	once	TRBJ2-5	CASIPLEGDQYF
TRBV6-5	once	TRBJ2-5	CASSYSGGEAETQYF
TRBV2	.	TRBJ2-7	CASSFYEQYF
TRBV2	.	TRBJ1-1	CASEWNGAREAFF
TRBV5-6	.	TRBJ1-2	CASRRRTGQFYGYTF
TRBV5-4	few	TRBJ2-5	CASSEFRVGETQYF
TRBV4-1	.	TRBJ1-1	CASSRTPGTGAAFF
TRBV6-5	.	TRBJ1-1	CASSYSPTGNTEAFF
TRBV29-1	once	TRBJ2-1	CSVEGADFYNEQFF
TRBV19	.	TRBJ2-1	CASIEEDEQFF
TRBV7-8	.	TRBJ1-2	CASSLARQVYGYTF
TRBV10-3	.	TRBJ2-4	CAISERGRGIQYF
TRBV28	.	TRBJ1-4	CASSGELRRLEKLFF
TRBV5-1	.	TRBJ1-1	CASRTGGRNTEAFF
TRBV25-1	.	TRBJ1-2	CASSHHRESYGYTF
TRBV28	few	TRBJ2-1	CASHYMERGICNEQFF
TRBV5-1	.	TRBJ1-1	CASSLGQGAEAFF
TRBV2	few	TRBJ1-2	CASRELTRNYGYTF
TRBV5-4	.	TRBJ2-1	CASSLESKRISRQFF
TRBV28	.	TRBJ1-2	CASTSGIRSYGYTF
TRBV6-5	.	TRBJ1-6	CASISAGDNSPLHF
TRBV27	.	TRBJ2-7	CASSSDRGQYEQYF
TRBV12-5	.	TRBJ1-5	CASGLGGLSNQPQHF
TRBV6-1	.	TRBJ1-2	CASSEQGASSYGYTF
TRBV5-5	.	TRBJ1-1	CASSLLCRELNTEAFF
TRBV9	.	TRBJ2-1	CASSVRQLAGGPNEQFF
TRBV6-1	once	TRBJ1-6	CASSEAGGTPLHF
TRBV27	.	TRBJ2-2	CASSPTAATGELFF
TRBV19	.	TRBJ1-4	CASSRPGTGTTSTNEKLFF
TRBV27	.	TRBJ2-3	CASRTKAGVDTDTQYF
TRBV14	few	TRBJ2-1	CASSQEGYEQGSDNEQFF
TRBV15	.	TRBJ2-5	CATSSDIIDQETQYF
TRBV7-2	.	TRBJ1-1	CASSLVGSRSFF
TRBV7-7	.	TRBJ2-3	CASSLGAGDTQYF
TRBV13	.	TRBJ2-5	CASSSQAGGGGETQYF
TRBV5-8	.	TRBJ1-2	CASSLQGRHGYTF
TRBV5-1	.	TRBJ2-3	CASSRSGTGRTDTQYF
TRBV28	.	TRBJ1-5	CASNLRRGREPQHF
TRBV19	.	TRBJ1-1	CASSSERQVPLQNVPDTEAFF
TRBV7-6	few	TRBJ1-4	CASSLDRVGEKLFF
TRBV2	few	TRBJ2-1	CASSEEIMLAGSYNEQFF
TRBV4-1	.	TRBJ1-5	CASSQQPGIKNSNQPQHF
TRBV29-1	.	TRBJ2-7	CSALVRGQEFYEQYF
TRBV5-6	few	TRBJ1-3	CASSLTGTGVGNTIYF
TRBV29-1	.	TRBJ2-1	CSVEMGGWARSYNEQFF
TRBV2	.	TRBJ1-1	CASSASTNGPRGSEAFF